The entry below describes one T cell receptor beta chain. TCRdb's copy holds only in-frame clones and misses some; the assay was immunoSEQ multiplex PCR. Of roughly 5,700 clones listed, about 80% are singletons. Germline V gene sequence: CDR1 SGDLS, CDR2 YYNGEE. This CDR3 has 9 amino acids. The ends were cut back, 7 bases at V and 5 bases at J, with 4 bases in the middle. This entry comes from a study of tumor T cells in aggressive B-cell lymphoma. Source material: tumor tissue. This sequence was found in an adult with diffuse large B cell lymphoma. This rearrangement joins TRBV9 to TRBJ2-7, with D hard to call. The CDR3 DNA follows: TGTGCCAGCGGGCACGAGCAGTACTTC. Translating gives CASGHEQYF.